A single sample is the source of the 18 T cell receptor beta chains below, sequenced in a study of early T cells in non-severe SARS-CoV-2 infection. One entry per CDR3 protein, called by TCRdb with MiXCR from the 5' RACE reads. Of 70,000 or so distinct CDR3 sequences in the sample, around 13% are singletons; the top ten hold about 14%. The specimen sequenced was whole blood. The receptors come from an adult who was a healthcare worker with PCR-confirmed SARS-CoV-2 infection or an uninfected control (not recorded which).

This clonotype was seen a handful of times. The V and J genes are TRBV28 and TRBJ1-1, with D unclear. Per the germline V gene, CDR1 is MDHEN and CDR2 is SYDVKM. V lost 7 bases, J lost 0 bases, and 3 bases lay in between. The CDR3 contains 11 residues. CDR3 sequence reads: CASILNTEAFF. Here the CDR3 DNA reads TGTGCCAGCATCTTGAACACTGAAGCTTTCTTT.

V and J are TRBV20-1 and TRBJ1-1; 8 nucleotides match TRBD1. Losses at the gene ends were 7 bases for V and 0 bases for J; bases not matched to a gene: 7. This CDR3 is built from 14 residues. Germline V lookup: CDR1 DFQATT, CDR2 SNEGSKA (reference sequence). The CDR3 reads CSGFPGGMNTEAFF. The CDR3 DNA sequence: TGCAGTGGGTTTCCAGGGGGCATGAACACTGAAGCTTTCTTT.

V is TRBV6-2 or TRBV6-3 and J is TRBJ1-1; D perhaps matches TRBD1 (6 bases). V was pared by 6 bases and J by 3 bases, with 14 bases between. This CDR3 has 14 residues. Germline V lookup: CDR1 MNHEY, CDR2 SVGEGT. The DNA of the CDR3 is TGTGCCAGCAGACACCCTAGACAGGACACTGAAGCTTTCTTT. As protein: CASRHPRQDTEAFF.

This chain uses TRBV3-1 with TRBJ1-2; tentative D call: TRBD1 (5 bases). Trimming removed 4 bases at V and 8 bases at J, with 14 bases between. The CDR3 is 13 amino acids. CDR1 is LGHDT and CDR2 is YNNKEL in the germline V gene (reference sequence). CDR3 nucleotides: TGTGCCAGCAGCCTACTGGGGACTGCCGGCTACACCTTC. Protein product: CASSLLGTAGYTF.

This clonotype was observed many times. This chain joins TRBV18 and TRBJ2-1; 7 nucleotides align to TRBD1. CDR3 length: 17 amino acids. The ends lost 4 bases at V and 3 bases at J; junction bases unmatched: 12. Germline CDR1 is KGHSH and CDR2 is LQKENI. The CDR3 DNA is TGTGCCAGCTCACGCCAGCCGGGACAGCCAAACTACAATGAGCAGTTCTTC. Protein sequence: CASSRQPGQPNYNEQFF.

This clonotype appeared many times. The chain links TRBV15 to TRBJ1-5; possibly TRBD1 for D (6 bases). The V gene lost 4 bases and the J gene lost 1 base, with 11 bases spanning the gap. CDR3 length: 15 residues. Germline-derived CDR1 and CDR2 are LNHNV and YYDKDF (reference sequence). The CDR3 region has the DNA TGTGCCACCAGCACGGGGGCGCGGAGCAATCAGCCCCAGCATTTT. Amino acids: CATSTGARSNQPQHF.

The rearrangement joins TRBV10-3 to TRBJ2-5; 7 bases agree with TRBD1. This CDR3 contains 14 residues. Trimming cost V 6 bases and J 2 bases; bases outside gene matches: 6. Germline V gene sequence: CDR1 ENHRY, CDR2 SYGVKD. The CDR3 protein is CAISYTGDQETQYF. DNA for the CDR3: TGTGCCATCAGCTATACAGGGGATCAAGAGACCCAGTACTTC.

This clonotype has just a few counts. V usage is TRBV9 and J usage is TRBJ1-2; tentative D call: TRBD1 (6 bases). Trimming left V 0 bases short and J 8 bases short, with 11 bases between. This CDR3 contains 13 residues. Germline lookup yields CDR1 SGDLS and CDR2 YYNGEE. CDR3 residues: CASSVGQGLGYTF. In DNA, the CDR3 is TGTGCCAGCAGCGTAGGGCAGGGGCTCGGCTACACCTTC.

The V gene is TRBV12-3 or TRBV12-4, the J gene TRBJ2-2; no clear D. The CDR3 spans 12 residues. The V gene lost 2 bases and the J gene lost 7 bases, with 5 bases spanning the gap. DNA of the CDR3: TGTGCCAGCAGTTTACCCAGCGGGGAGCTGTTTTTT. Amino acid sequence: CASSLPSGELFF.

The table lists this clonotype with many counts. The chain recombines TRBV27 with TRBJ1-1; tentative D call: TRBD1 (5 bases). The CDR3 spans 10 residues. Trimming cost V 10 bases and J 11 bases, with 14 bases left between them. In germline, CDR1 is MNHEY, CDR2 SMNVEV (reference sequence). CDR3 DNA: TGTGCCACCAAAAGGGGCTTGGCTTTCTTT. As protein: CATKRGLAFF.

This clonotype showed up just a few times. The chain has TRBV7-2 and TRBJ2-3, with D unresolved. Germline CDR1 SGHTA, CDR2 FQGNSA. V was shortened by 0 bases and J by 4 bases, with 5 bases between the two germline ends. This CDR3 region has 13 residues. CDR3: CASSLAFSDTQYF. The CDR3 bases are TGTGCCAGCAGCTTAGCTTTTTCAGATACGCAGTATTTT.

In its sample, this clonotype is medium-sized (0.01 to 0.1%). This chain connects TRBV29-1 to TRBJ2-7; 7 bases align to TRBD1. Trimming removed 3 bases from V and 4 bases from J; junction bases left unmatched: 6. The CDR3 loop spans 13 amino acids. Germline CDR1 is SQVTM and CDR2 is ANQGSEA. CDR3 region: CSVEFLDRYEQYF. CDR3 DNA: TGCAGCGTTGAGTTTTTGGACAGGTACGAGCAGTACTTC.

In this sample, this clonotype turned up a few times. CDR3 region: CASSPSTDSKQFF. DNA of the CDR3: TGTGCCAGCAGCCCGTCCACGGACAGCAAGCAGTTCTTC. This chain uses TRBV9 with TRBJ2-1, with D possibly matching TRBD1 (6 bases). Germline assignment: CDR1 SGDLS and CDR2 YYNGEE. V gave up 4 bases and J gave up 11 bases, with 16 bases separating them. The CDR3 consists of 13 residues.

This clonotype has a handful of counts. The chain is built from TRBV5-5 and TRBJ2-7, with D possibly TRBD1 on 6 matching bases. The CDR3 is 15 residues long. Germline assignment: CDR1 SGHKS and CDR2 YYEKEE (reference sequence). The V and J ends lost 2 bases and 3 bases respectively, with 15 bases between them. The CDR3 region is CASSLTGTQSYEQYF. In DNA form, the CDR3 reads TGTGCCAGCAGCTTAACCGGGACACAAAGCTACGAGCAGTACTTC.

The rearrangement uses TRBV7-2 and TRBJ1-5, with D maybe TRBD1 (6 bases). CDR1 is SGHTA and CDR2 is FQGNSA in the germline V gene. Trimming removed 3 bases at V and 6 bases at J, with 12 bases between. CDR3 length: 14 amino acids. The CDR3 here is CASSFWGLSQPQHF. For the CDR3, the DNA is TGTGCCAGCAGCTTTTGGGGGCTCAGTCAGCCCCAGCATTTT.

In its sample, this clonotype was seen many times. The V gene is TRBV5-1, the J gene TRBJ2-3; maybe TRBD1 (5 bases). Germline CDR1 reads SGHRS; CDR2 reads YFSETQ. The CDR3 totals 14 residues. The germline V and J ends were trimmed by 6 bases and 1 base, with 12 bases remaining between them. For the CDR3, the DNA is TGCGCCAGCAAGCGAGAAGGGGGCACAGATACGCAGTATTTT. Protein product: CASKREGGTDTQYF.

The chain employs TRBV9 and TRBJ2-3; D possibly corresponds to TRBD1 (5 bases). The CDR3 extends over 15 amino acids. Deletions cut 0 bases from V and 4 bases from J, with 12 bases between. Per germline, CDR1 SGDLS and CDR2 YYNGEE. The CDR3 protein is CASSVGGRVADTQYF. In DNA, the CDR3 is TGTGCCAGCAGCGTAGGCGGCAGGGTTGCAGATACGCAGTATTTT.

V usage is TRBV12-3 or TRBV12-4 and J usage is TRBJ2-2, with a possible D match to TRBD2 (6 bases). There are 16 residues in the CDR3. The V end lost 1 base, the J end lost 6 bases, and 15 bases lay between the germline ends. The CDR3 here is CASSLVGGVVAGELFF. DNA of the CDR3: TGTGCCAGCAGTTTAGTCGGGGGAGTGGTGGCCGGGGAGCTGTTTTTT.